What follows are 27 T cell receptor beta chains derived from one specimen sequenced in a study of blood T cell repertoires in COVID-19. Here immunoSEQ multiplex PCR was the method, and the copy in TCRdb shows in-frame clones only, minus some. The repertoire has about 220,000 clones, around four fifths of them found once; the top ten carry roughly 21%. The specimen was peripheral blood. The receptors here all came from a man aged 25 to 40 with active or convalescent COVID-19.

V is TRBV5-1 and J is TRBJ1-2; TRBD1 agrees at 7 bases. The germline gives CDR1 SGHRS, CDR2 YFSETQ. This CDR3 is 13 amino acids long. V lost 4 bases and J lost 3; bases outside the gene matches: 3. CDR3 nucleotides: TGCGCCAGCAGCCAAGGGGGCGACTATGGCTACACCTTC. It is translated as CASSQGGDYGYTF.

The rearrangement uses TRBV21-1 and TRBJ2-1; the table's D call, TRBD2, has no DNA check behind it. TRBV21-1 has pseudogene status. The CDR3 sequence is 18 residues long. CDR3 residues: CASSKGESLAGRHNEQFF. CDR3 bases: TGTGCCAGCAGCAAAGGGGAATCGTTGGCAGGGAGGCACAATGAGCAGTTCTTC.

The chain couples TRBV19 to TRBJ1-5, with 8 positions matching TRBD1. The germline V gene has CDR1 LNHDA and CDR2 SQIVND (reference sequence). The CDR3 has 14 residues. Trimming at V came to 5 bases and at J to 2 bases, leaving 2 bases not matched to a gene. The CDR3 region has the DNA TGTGCCAGTAGTGGGGGACAGGGCAATCAGCCCCAGCATTTT. Protein product: CASSGGQGNQPQHF.

This chain connects TRBV6-2 or TRBV6-3 to TRBJ2-7; D perhaps matches TRBD2 (5 bases). This CDR3 is built from 11 residues. The germline V gene has CDR1 MNHEY and CDR2 SVGEGT. V was trimmed by 5 bases and J by 4 bases, leaving 6 bases between them. The CDR3 nucleotides read TGTGCCAGCAGTACGGGATACGAGCAGTACTTC. Its protein product is CASSTGYEQYF.

The chain carries TRBV5-1 and TRBJ1-1; TRBD1 aligns across 7 bases. The length of the CDR3 is 14 residues. Germline V gene data show CDR1 as SGHRS and CDR2 as YFSETQ. V trimming: 5 bases; J trimming: 1 base; junction bases outside the gene matches: 5. This chain's CDR3 is CASSLQGTNTEAFF. CDR3 nucleotide sequence: TGCGCCAGCAGTCTACAGGGGACGAACACTGAAGCTTTCTTT.

The CDR3 spells CASSLGDSSTDTQYF. In DNA, the CDR3 is TGTGCCAGCAGCTTAGGGGACAGCTCCACAGATACGCAGTATTTT. This chain connects TRBV13 to TRBJ2-3, with D maybe TRBD1 (6 bases). Trimming shortened V by 0 bases and J by 2 bases, and 9 bases separated the two germline ends. In germline, CDR1 is PRHDT, CDR2 FYEKMQ (reference sequence). CDR3 length equals 15 residues.

J is TRBJ1-2 and V is TRBV24-1; 7 bases map to TRBD1. Germline V gene lookup returns CDR1 KGHDR and CDR2 SFDVKD. The ends lost 4 bases at V and 8 bases at J; junction bases unmatched: 9. This CDR3 is 14 amino acids long. CDR3 loop: CATSDGQARRGYTF. The CDR3 DNA is TGTGCCACCAGTGACGGACAGGCAAGGCGAGGCTACACCTTC.

The V gene is TRBV29-1, the J gene TRBJ1-4; perhaps TRBD1 as D (6 bases). The CDR3 length is 16 residues. Trimming shortened V by 4 bases and J by 3 bases, and 18 bases separated the two germline ends. CDR1 SQVTM and CDR2 ANQGSEA come from the germline V gene. The CDR3 is CSVGGYGGLANEKLFF. CDR3 nucleotide sequence: TGCAGCGTTGGGGGTTACGGGGGGCTGGCTAATGAAAAACTGTTTTTT.

In this sample, this clone turned up a few times. The V call is TRBV6-2 or TRBV6-3, the J call TRBJ2-7; 11 bases agree with TRBD2. Germline CDR1 and CDR2: MNHEY and SVGEGT. J lost 4 bases, V lost 5 bases, and 7 bases had no gene match. The CDR3 spans 15 residues. CDR3: CASSTTSGGVYEQYF. In DNA form, the CDR3 reads TGTGCCAGCAGTACCACTAGCGGGGGAGTATACGAGCAGTACTTC.

V gene TRBV4-3 combines with J gene TRBJ1-2; the D gene is possibly TRBD1 (6 bases). V was pared by 2 bases and J by 6 bases, with 13 bases between. Per the germline V gene, CDR1 is LGHNA and CDR2 is YSLEER. This CDR3 has 14 residues. Written as DNA, the CDR3 is TGCGCCAGCAGCCAATATAACAGGGATAATGGCTACACCTTC. Its translation is CASSQYNRDNGYTF.

The chain links TRBV2 to TRBJ1-2; TRBD1 matches at 7 bases. The CDR3 consists of 13 residues. V gave up 7 bases and J gave up 4 bases; unmatched junction bases: 6. The germline V gene has CDR1 SNHLY and CDR2 FYNNEI. CDR3 nucleotides: TGTGCCAGCACTCCCCGGGACAGCTATGGCTACACCTTC. Amino acids: CASTPRDSYGYTF.

This CDR3 is CASSIEGARGSPLHF. The CDR3 DNA sequence: TGTGCCAGCAGCATTGAGGGGGCGCGCGGTTCACCCCTCCACTTT. The chain uses TRBV9 and TRBJ1-6, with 7 bases lining up with TRBD1. Germline V gene lookup returns CDR1 SGDLS and CDR2 YYNGEE. V shed 4 bases and J 9 bases; nucleotides not matched to a gene: 10. The CDR3 consists of 15 residues.

This chain connects TRBV4-3 to TRBJ2-1, with 7 nucleotides matching TRBD2. With V trimmed by 1 base and J by 9 bases, 6 bases remained unmatched. Germline CDR1 LGHNA, CDR2 YSLEER. The CDR3 length is 14 residues. CDR3 residues: CASSQAGREAEQFF. The CDR3 region has the DNA TGCGCCAGCAGCCAAGCTGGACGGGAGGCTGAGCAGTTCTTC.

V is TRBV6-5 and J is TRBJ1-1; D is undetermined. Trimming cost V 2 bases and J 7 bases, with 11 bases left between them. The CDR3 runs to 13 residues. Germline CDR1 MNHEY, CDR2 SVGAGI. DNA for the CDR3: TGTGCCAGCAGTTACGCGTCAGAGGGTGAAGCTTTCTTT. It is translated as CASSYASEGEAFF.

The chain links TRBV7-9 to TRBJ1-2, with D possibly TRBD1 on 5 matching bases. Looked up from germline, CDR1 is SEHNR and CDR2 is FQNEAQ (reference sequence). This CDR3 comprises 14 residues. The V end was cut by 1 base, the J end by 7 bases, with 13 bases between. CDR3 coding DNA: TGTGCCAGCAGCTTAGAGGGGCCCGGGAGTGGCTACACCTTC. This translates into CASSLEGPGSGYTF.

The chain recombines TRBV28 with TRBJ1-6; 8 positions agree with TRBD1. Germline V gives CDR1 MDHEN, CDR2 SYDVKM. There are 14 residues in the CDR3. The V and J ends lost 7 bases and 17 bases, in that order; junction bases with no gene match: 16. CDR3: CASTEGQAVANVHF. In nucleotides, the CDR3 is TGTGCCAGCACCGAGGGACAGGCCGTCGCAAATGTCCACTTT.

This chain links TRBV28 with TRBJ1-5; D unclear. V was clipped by 11 bases and J by 9 bases, with 20 bases between them. In germline, CDR1 is MDHEN, CDR2 SYDVKM. The CDR3 length is 13 residues. The CDR3 DNA sequence: TGTGCCGCGAATGACCGGGGTGTCGGGCCCCAGCATTTT. Translation: CAANDRGVGPQHF.

This chain connects TRBV10-3 to TRBJ1-5, with 9 bases that match TRBD1. The CDR3 spans 15 residues. Germline CDR1 reads ENHRY; CDR2 reads SYGVKD. The V and J ends lost 6 bases and 2 bases, in that order; junction bases with no gene match: 5. In DNA, the CDR3 is TGTGCCATCAGCGAGACAGGGGGAGGCAATCAGCCCCAGCATTTT. Protein sequence: CAISETGGGNQPQHF.

The chain couples TRBV19 to TRBJ2-5, with 7 bases lining up with TRBD2. The CDR3 has 14 residues. The germline V gene encodes CDR1 LNHDA and CDR2 SQIVND (reference sequence). V was clipped by 7 bases and J by 1 base; unmatched bases: 6. CDR3 protein: CASTPVAGQETQYF. For the CDR3, the DNA is TGTGCCAGTACCCCAGTAGCGGGCCAAGAGACCCAGTACTTC.

The gene calls are TRBV24-1 and TRBJ1-4; D is possibly TRBD1 (5 bases). Per germline, CDR1 KGHDR and CDR2 SFDVKD. V gave up 6 bases and J gave up 5 bases, with 12 bases separating them. The CDR3 has 14 residues. DNA of the CDR3: TGTGCCACCAGTCGTGGGGGGGTAAATGAAAAACTGTTTTTT. It specifies CATSRGGVNEKLFF.

J is TRBJ2-1 and V is TRBV7-9, with 10 bases aligning to TRBD2. This CDR3 is 17 amino acids long. J lost 4 bases, V lost 4 bases, and 10 bases had no gene match. The V gene's germline CDR1 is SEHNR and CDR2 FQNEAQ (reference sequence). CDR3 nucleotides: TGTGCCAGCAGCTCCCGATCGCTAGCGGGGGCTTACAATGAGCAGTTCTTC. Its translation: CASSSRSLAGAYNEQFF.

The V gene is TRBV7-2, the J gene TRBJ2-1, with 10 bases lining up with TRBD1. The CDR3 extends over 12 amino acids. J lost 11 bases, V lost 5 bases, and 3 bases had no gene match. CDR1 and CDR2 from the germline V gene are SGHTA and FQGNSA. The CDR3 here is CASSVGQGKQFF. The CDR3 DNA follows: TGTGCCAGCAGCGTGGGACAGGGGAAGCAGTTCTTC.

This chain uses TRBV3-1 (or the pseudogene TRBV3-2) with TRBJ1-3, with D perhaps matching TRBD1 (6 bases). From germline, CDR1 is LGHDT and CDR2 YNNKEL (reference sequence). This CDR3 spans 14 amino acids. Deletions cut 9 bases from V and 2 bases from J, with 14 bases between. The CDR3 sequence: CASNIRGAGNTIYF. In DNA, the CDR3 is TGTGCCAGTAATATCAGGGGCGCTGGAAACACCATATATTTT.

This rearrangement joins TRBV7-2 to TRBJ1-2; D gene uncertain. The CDR3 length is 13 residues. The V gene's germline CDR1 is SGHTA and CDR2 FQGNSA. Trimming left V 3 bases short and J 5 bases short, with 10 bases between. CDR3 sequence reads: CASSFQEGYGYTF. The DNA for the CDR3 is TGTGCCAGCAGCTTCCAAGAGGGATATGGCTACACCTTC.

The chain employs TRBV6-2 or TRBV6-3 and TRBJ2-7; D is ambiguous. Germline V gives CDR1 MNHEY, CDR2 SVGEGT. The ends were cut back, 2 bases at V and 2 bases at J, with 13 bases in the middle. The CDR3 spans 15 residues. The CDR3, as DNA: TGTGCCAGCAGTTACACAGCTGGAAATCCCTACGAGCAGTACTTC. Amino acid sequence: CASSYTAGNPYEQYF.

This clone was recorded at least ten times. The chain couples TRBV12-3 or TRBV12-4 to TRBJ1-6; D might be TRBD1 (5 bases). Trimming cost V 4 bases and J 10 bases, with 11 bases left between them. The CDR3 covers 13 residues. The CDR3 sequence: CASSSGGWSPLHF. CDR3 nucleotide sequence: TGTGCCAGCAGTTCCGGGGGTTGGTCACCCCTCCACTTT.

The chain recombines TRBV24-1 with TRBJ2-6, with D possibly being TRBD1 (6 bases). Trimming cost V 5 bases and J 0 bases, with 7 bases left between them. Per the germline V gene, CDR1 is KGHDR and CDR2 is SFDVKD. The CDR3 totals 15 residues. The CDR3 spells CATSVGHSGANVLTF. CDR3 nucleotide sequence: TGTGCCACCAGTGTGGGACACTCTGGGGCCAACGTCCTGACTTTC.